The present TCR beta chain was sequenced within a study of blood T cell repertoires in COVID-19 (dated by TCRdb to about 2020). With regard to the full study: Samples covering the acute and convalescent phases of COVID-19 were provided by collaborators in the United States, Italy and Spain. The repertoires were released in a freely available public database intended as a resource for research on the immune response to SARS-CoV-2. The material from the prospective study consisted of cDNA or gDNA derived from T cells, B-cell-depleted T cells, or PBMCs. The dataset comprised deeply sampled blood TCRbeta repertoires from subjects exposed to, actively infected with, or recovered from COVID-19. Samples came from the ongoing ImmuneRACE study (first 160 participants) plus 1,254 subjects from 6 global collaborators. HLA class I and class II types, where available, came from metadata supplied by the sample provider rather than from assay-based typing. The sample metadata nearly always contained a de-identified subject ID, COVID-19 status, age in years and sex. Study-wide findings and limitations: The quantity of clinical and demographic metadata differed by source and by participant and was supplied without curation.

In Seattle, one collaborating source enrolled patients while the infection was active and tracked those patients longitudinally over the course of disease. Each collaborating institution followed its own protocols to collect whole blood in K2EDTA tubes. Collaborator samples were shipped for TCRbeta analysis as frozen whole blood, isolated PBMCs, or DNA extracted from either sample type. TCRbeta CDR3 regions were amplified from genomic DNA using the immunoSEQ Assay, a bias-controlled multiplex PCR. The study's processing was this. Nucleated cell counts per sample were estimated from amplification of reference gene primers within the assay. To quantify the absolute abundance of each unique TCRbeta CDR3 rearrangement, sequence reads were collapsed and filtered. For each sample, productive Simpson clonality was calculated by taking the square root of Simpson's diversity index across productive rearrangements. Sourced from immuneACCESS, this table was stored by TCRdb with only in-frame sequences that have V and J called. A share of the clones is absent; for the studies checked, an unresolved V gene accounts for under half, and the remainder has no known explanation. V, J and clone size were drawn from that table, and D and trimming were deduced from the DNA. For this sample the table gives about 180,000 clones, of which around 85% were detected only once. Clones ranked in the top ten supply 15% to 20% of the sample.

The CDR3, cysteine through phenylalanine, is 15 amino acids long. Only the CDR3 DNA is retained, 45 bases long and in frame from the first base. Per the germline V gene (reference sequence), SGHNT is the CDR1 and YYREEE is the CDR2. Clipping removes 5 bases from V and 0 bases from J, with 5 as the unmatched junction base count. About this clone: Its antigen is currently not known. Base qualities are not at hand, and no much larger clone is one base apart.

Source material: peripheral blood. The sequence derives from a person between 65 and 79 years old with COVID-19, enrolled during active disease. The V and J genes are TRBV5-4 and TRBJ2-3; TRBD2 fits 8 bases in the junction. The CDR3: CASRDQRGSTDTQYF. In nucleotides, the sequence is TGTGCCAGCAGGGACCAGCGGGGGAGCACAGATACGCAGTATTTT.